This T cell receptor beta chain was sequenced in a study of cytomegalovirus exposure and HLA in healthy donors. The trim removed 7 bases at V and 0 bases at J, leaving 4 bases unmatched. The CDR3 is 13 residues long. Germline assignment: CDR1 SQVTM and CDR2 ANQGSEA. With 60 Vbeta and 13 Jbeta primers, the PCR was carried out. Some clones are missing from TCRdb's copy, which holds only in-frame ones; the method was immunoSEQ multiplex PCR. The sample consists of 150,000 or so clones, 80% of them appearing once. Sample: PBMCs. This rearrangement joins TRBV29-1 to TRBJ1-1; 8 bases map to TRBD1. The origin of this receptor is a male donor in good health and CMV-seropositive. DNA of the CDR3: TGCAGCGCCGACAGGGGAATGAACACTGAAGCTTTCTTT. It is translated as CSADRGMNTEAFF.